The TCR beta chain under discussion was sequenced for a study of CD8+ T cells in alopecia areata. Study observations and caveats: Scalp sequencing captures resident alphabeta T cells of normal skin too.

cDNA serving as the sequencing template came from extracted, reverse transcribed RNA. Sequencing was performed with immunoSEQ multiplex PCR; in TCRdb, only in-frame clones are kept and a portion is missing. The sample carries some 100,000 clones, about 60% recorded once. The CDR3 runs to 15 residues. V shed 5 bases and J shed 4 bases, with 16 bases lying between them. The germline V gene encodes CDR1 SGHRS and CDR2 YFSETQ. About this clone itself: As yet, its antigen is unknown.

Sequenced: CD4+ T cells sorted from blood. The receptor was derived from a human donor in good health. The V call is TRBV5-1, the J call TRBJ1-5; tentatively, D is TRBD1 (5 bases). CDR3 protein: CASSPGTAPNQPQHF. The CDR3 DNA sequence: TGCGCCAGCAGTCCCGGGACGGCGCCAAATCAGCCCCAGCATTTT. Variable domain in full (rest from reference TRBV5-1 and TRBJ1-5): KAGVTQTPRYLIKTRGQQVTLSCSPISGHRSVSWYQQTPGQGLQFLFEYFSETQRNKGNFPGRFSGRQFSNSRSEMNVSTLELGDSALYLCASSPGTAPNQPQHFGDGTRLSIL.